Presented here are 20 T cell receptor beta chains from one specimen sequenced in a study of regulatory T cells in long-lasting Graves disease. Time point of the sample: newly diagnosed GD, antithyroid drugs for less than 3 months. Extracted RNA from PBMCs served as the source of the TCR library. Building the TCR beta libraries relied on iRepertoire HTBI primers, and CDR3 regions underwent Arm-PCR. Using its own MiXCR run on the multiplex PCR reads, TCRdb lists one record per CDR3 protein. The sample carries hundreds of thousands of distinct CDR3 sequences, 15% recorded once. This sample was also put to use in a study of T cells in Graves' hyperthyroidism and ophthalmopathy.

The material was peripheral blood mononuclear cells (PBMCs), obtained at new diagnosis, from a patient treated with antithyroid drugs. Receptors originate from a woman between 40 and 50 years old with Graves disease.

This clonotype was observed many times. This chain joins TRBV5-6 and TRBJ1-2; D remains unclear. Between the trimmed V and J ends, which lost 0 bases and 1 base, there was a span of 16 bases. Germline loops: CDR1 SGHDT, CDR2 YYEEEE. The CDR3 runs 17 residues. CDR3 protein: CASSLEGSGSVNYGYTF. DNA of the CDR3: TGTGCCAGCAGCTTGGAGGGCTCGGGCAGTGTTAACTATGGCTACACCTTC.

This clonotype was recorded many times. This chain uses TRBV18 with TRBJ2-1; 12 bases align to TRBD1. The CDR3 consists of 15 residues. The ends lost 4 bases at V and 6 bases at J; junction bases unmatched: 4. Germline V lookup: CDR1 KGHSH, CDR2 LQKENI. The CDR3 sequence is CASSLSGQGANEQFF. The CDR3, as DNA: TGTGCCAGCTCACTGTCGGGACAGGGGGCCAATGAGCAGTTCTTC.

This clonotype was detected ten times or more. The gene calls are TRBV7-9 and TRBJ2-7; D is uncertain. From germline, CDR1 is SEHNR and CDR2 FQNEAQ (reference sequence). V gave up 2 bases and J gave up 4 bases, with 6 bases separating them. CDR3 size: 12 residues. DNA for the CDR3: TGTGCCAGCAGCTTATTCGGTTACGAGCAGTACTTC. Its protein product is CASSLFGYEQYF.

This clonotype has ten or more counts. The rearrangement links TRBV6-2 or TRBV6-3 to TRBJ2-3, with 7 bases identical to TRBD2. This CDR3 is built from 17 residues. V gave up 4 bases and J gave up 3 bases; unmatched junction bases: 13. CDR1 and CDR2 (germline): MNHEY, SVGEGT. CDR3 sequence reads: CASSWSTSPIGTDTQYF. The CDR3 region has the DNA TGTGCCAGCAGTTGGTCGACTAGCCCAATAGGGACAGATACGCAGTATTTT.

The V and J genes are TRBV9 and TRBJ2-7; 10 bases are a match to TRBD2. J lost 6 bases, V lost 0 bases, and 9 bases had no gene match. The CDR3 covers 16 residues. CDR1 and CDR2 (germline): SGDLS, YYNGEE. In nucleotides, the CDR3 is TGTGCCAGCAGCGTAGAGGGTCTAGCGGGAGTAAGCGAGCAGTACTTC. Protein sequence: CASSVEGLAGVSEQYF.

This clonotype was seen many times. The chain carries TRBV9 and TRBJ2-7, with D perhaps matching TRBD1 (5 bases). CDR3 length: 14 amino acids. In germline, CDR1 is SGDLS, CDR2 YYNGEE. The V and J ends lost 0 bases and 4 bases respectively, with 11 bases between them. CDR3 loop: CASSVGEAGYEQYF. CDR3 sequence (DNA): TGTGCCAGCAGCGTAGGGGAAGCAGGGTACGAGCAGTACTTC.

This clonotype was seen ten or more times. The V and J genes are TRBV7-8 and TRBJ2-5, with 11 bases that match TRBD1. The V and J ends lost 6 bases and 4 bases, in that order; junction bases with no gene match: 7. CDR1 and CDR2 from the germline V gene are SGHVS and FQNEAQ. This CDR3 comprises 15 residues. The CDR3 protein is CASRLWTGGAETQYF. The CDR3 bases are TGTGCCAGCAGACTCTGGACAGGGGGCGCAGAGACCCAGTACTTC.

This clonotype was observed many times. The V and J genes are TRBV7-9 and TRBJ2-1; 8 positions match TRBD1. The V gene's germline CDR1 is SEHNR and CDR2 FQNEAQ (reference sequence). The CDR3 has 15 residues. V shed 1 base and J 4 bases; nucleotides not matched to a gene: 3. Here the CDR3 reads CASSLGQGPYNEQFF. CDR3 coding DNA: TGTGCCAGCAGCTTAGGACAGGGGCCGTACAATGAGCAGTTCTTC.

This clonotype was seen ten or more times. J is TRBJ2-6 and V is TRBV6-2 or TRBV6-3, with a weak D call TRBD1 (6 bases). The germline V and J ends were trimmed by 7 bases and 4 bases, with 14 bases remaining between them. The CDR3 loop spans 15 amino acids. Germline CDR1 MNHEY, CDR2 SVGEGT. The CDR3 region is CASNHRVSGANVLTF. CDR3 coding DNA: TGTGCCAGCAACCACAGGGTGTCCGGGGCCAACGTCCTGACTTTC.

Details on this clonotype: A much larger clonotype is one base distant, so this may be a read error. This chain uses TRBV7-9 with TRBJ1-1; D not certain. The CDR3 consists of 15 residues. Germline CDR1 is SEHNR and CDR2 is FQNEAQ (reference sequence). As DNA, the CDR3 is TGTGCCAGCAGCTTAGCTACACGTCCGAACACTGAAGCTTCCTTT. Its translation is CASSLATRPNTEASF.

This clonotype was detected many times. CDR3 amino acids: CSVVAWETQYF. The CDR3 region has the DNA TGCAGCGTTGTGGCCTGGGAGACCCAGTACTTC. The chain combines TRBV29-1 with TRBJ2-5, with D unresolved. The CDR3 is made up of 11 amino acids. The germline V gene has CDR1 SQVTM and CDR2 ANQGSEA. The germline V and J ends were trimmed by 4 bases and 5 bases, with 8 bases remaining between them.

This clonotype was picked up many times. The chain couples TRBV7-9 to TRBJ2-1; D uncertain. Germline V lookup: CDR1 SEHNR, CDR2 FQNEAQ (reference sequence). CDR3 length: 12 amino acids. The V and J ends lost 5 bases and 9 bases respectively, with 11 bases between them. The DNA for the CDR3 is TGTGCCAGCAGCCCTGGGATTACTGAGCAGTTCTTC. It specifies CASSPGITEQFF.

This clonotype was detected a few times. This rearrangement joins TRBV29-1 to TRBJ2-3; 10 bases are shared with TRBD1. The CDR3 totals 14 residues. The germline V gene encodes CDR1 SQVTM and CDR2 ANQGSEA. Trimming cost V 7 bases and J 1 base; bases outside gene matches: 5. CDR3 nucleotides: TGCAGCGCACGAGGACAGGGGGGCACAGATACGCAGTATTTT. Its protein product is CSARGQGGTDTQYF.

This clonotype was counted between two and nine times. The rearrangement uses TRBV3-1 and TRBJ2-1, with TRBD1 matching 7 bases. Germline V CDR1 and CDR2: LGHDT, YNNKEL (reference sequence). The V gene end was trimmed by 6 bases and the J gene end by 9 bases; junction bases not matched to a gene: 5. This CDR3 has 12 amino acids. CDR3 DNA: TGTGCCAGCAGAACAGGGGACAGTGAGCAGTTCTTC. As protein: CASRTGDSEQFF.

The V call is TRBV3-1, the J call TRBJ2-7; D is undetermined. This CDR3 has 11 residues. The germline V and J ends were trimmed by 4 bases and 5 bases, with 6 bases remaining between them. From germline, CDR1 is LGHDT and CDR2 YNNKEL (reference sequence). The CDR3 protein is CASSRRNEQYF. The CDR3 DNA reads TGTGCCAGCAGCCGAAGGAACGAGCAGTACTTC.

The genes are TRBV4-3 and TRBJ1-1; TRBD1 matches at 9 bases. CDR3 length: 14 residues. J lost 4 bases, V lost 3 bases, and 3 bases had no gene match. Looked up from germline, CDR1 is LGHNA and CDR2 is YSLEER. The CDR3 loop is CASSQGTGLTEAFF. DNA of the CDR3: TGCGCCAGCAGCCAGGGGACAGGGCTCACTGAAGCTTTCTTT.

The V and J genes are TRBV20-1 and TRBJ2-2; TRBD1 or TRBD2 may be the D gene (5 bases each). V was cut by 4 bases and J by 3 bases, with 15 bases left in between. CDR1 is DFQATT and CDR2 is SNEGSKA in the germline V gene (reference sequence). The CDR3 is 15 amino acids. The CDR3 nucleotides are TGCAGTGCTACCCCACCCGGGACGGACACCGGGGAGCTGTTTTTT. Amino acids: CSATPPGTDTGELFF.

This clonotype was detected only a few times. The J gene is TRBJ2-5, the V gene TRBV30, with D uncertain. Germline values: CDR1 GTSNPN, CDR2 SVGIG (reference sequence). The ends were cut back, 0 bases at V and 4 bases at J, with 15 bases in the middle. CDR3 length equals 15 residues. The CDR3 is CAWSVPSSGSETQYF. CDR3 sequence (DNA): TGTGCCTGGAGTGTCCCGTCCAGTGGGTCAGAGACCCAGTACTTC.

The V call is TRBV12-3 or TRBV12-4, the J call TRBJ2-7; 11 bases are shared with TRBD1. V was clipped by 7 bases and J by 4 bases; unmatched bases: 6. This CDR3 has 14 residues. The CDR3 DNA follows: TGTGCCAGCAACCCCGGGACAGGGGGGTACGAGCAGTACTTC. It encodes CASNPGTGGYEQYF.

This clonotype was detected many times. The gene calls are TRBV2 and TRBJ2-3, with 13 bases fitting TRBD2. The CDR3 covers 16 residues. Germline trimming cut 8 bases from V and 5 bases from J; bases unmatched to any gene: 10. Germline values: CDR1 SNHLY, CDR2 FYNNEI. The CDR3 here is CASWTSGSGKKDTQYF. The CDR3 DNA reads TGTGCCAGCTGGACTAGCGGGAGCGGGAAAAAAGATACGCAGTATTTT.